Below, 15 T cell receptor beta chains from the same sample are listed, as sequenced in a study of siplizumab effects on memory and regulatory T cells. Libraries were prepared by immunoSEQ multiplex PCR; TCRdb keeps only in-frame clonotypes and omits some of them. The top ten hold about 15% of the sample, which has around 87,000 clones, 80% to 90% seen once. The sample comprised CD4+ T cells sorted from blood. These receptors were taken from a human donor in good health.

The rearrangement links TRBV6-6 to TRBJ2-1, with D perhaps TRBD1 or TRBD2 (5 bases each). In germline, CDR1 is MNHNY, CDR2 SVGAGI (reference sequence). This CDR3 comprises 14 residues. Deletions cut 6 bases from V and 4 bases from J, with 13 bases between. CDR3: CASSSGDLYNEQFF. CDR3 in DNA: TGTGCCAGCAGCTCTGGGGACCTATACAATGAGCAGTTCTTC.

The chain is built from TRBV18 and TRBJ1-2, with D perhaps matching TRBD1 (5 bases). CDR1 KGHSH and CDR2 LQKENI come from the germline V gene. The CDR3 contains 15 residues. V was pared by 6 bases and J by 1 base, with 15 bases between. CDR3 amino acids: CASSPGSDFNYGYTF. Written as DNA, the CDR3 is TGTGCCAGCTCGCCAGGGTCCGATTTTAACTATGGCTACACCTTC. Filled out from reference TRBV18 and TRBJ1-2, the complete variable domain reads NAGVMQNPRHLVRRRGQEARLRCSPMKGHSHVYWYRQLPEEGLKFMVYLQKENIIDESGMPKERFSAEFPKEGPSILRIQQVVRGDSAAYFCASSPGSDFNYGYTFGSGTRLTVV.

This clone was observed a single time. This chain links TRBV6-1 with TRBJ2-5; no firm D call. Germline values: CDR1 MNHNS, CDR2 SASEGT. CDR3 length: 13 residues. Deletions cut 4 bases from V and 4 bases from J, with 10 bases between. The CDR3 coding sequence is TGTGCCAGCAGTGTAGGGAAGGGAGAGACCCAGTACTTC. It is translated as CASSVGKGETQYF.

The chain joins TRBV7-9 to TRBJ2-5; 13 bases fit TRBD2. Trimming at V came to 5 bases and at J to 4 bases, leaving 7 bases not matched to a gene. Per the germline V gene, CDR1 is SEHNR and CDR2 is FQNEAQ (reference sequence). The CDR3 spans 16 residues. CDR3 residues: CASSQAGTSGIETQYF. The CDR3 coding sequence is TGTGCCAGCAGCCAAGCAGGGACTAGCGGGATAGAGACCCAGTACTTC.

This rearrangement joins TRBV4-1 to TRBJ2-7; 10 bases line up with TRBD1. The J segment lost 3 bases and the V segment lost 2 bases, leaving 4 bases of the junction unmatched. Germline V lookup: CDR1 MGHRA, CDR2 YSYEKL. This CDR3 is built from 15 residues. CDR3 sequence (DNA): TGCGCCAGCAGCCAACCCCGGGACAGGGGCTACGAGCAGTACTTC. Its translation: CASSQPRDRGYEQYF.

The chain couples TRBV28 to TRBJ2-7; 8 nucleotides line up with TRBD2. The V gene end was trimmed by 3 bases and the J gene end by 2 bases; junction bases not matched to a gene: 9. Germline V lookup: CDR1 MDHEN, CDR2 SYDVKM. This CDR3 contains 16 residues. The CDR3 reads CASSLPTSGPTYEQYF. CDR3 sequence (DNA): TGTGCCAGCAGTTTGCCCACTAGCGGACCAACCTACGAGCAGTACTTC.

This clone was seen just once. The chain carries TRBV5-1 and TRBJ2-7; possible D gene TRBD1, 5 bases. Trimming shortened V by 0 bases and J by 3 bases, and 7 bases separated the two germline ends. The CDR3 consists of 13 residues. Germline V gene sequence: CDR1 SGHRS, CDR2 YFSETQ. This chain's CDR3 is CASSLDRSYEQYF. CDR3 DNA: TGCGCCAGCAGCTTGGACAGGAGCTACGAGCAGTACTTC.

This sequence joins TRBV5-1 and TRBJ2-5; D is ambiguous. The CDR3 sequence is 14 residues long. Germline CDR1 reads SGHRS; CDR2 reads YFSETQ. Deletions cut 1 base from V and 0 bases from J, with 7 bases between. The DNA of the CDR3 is TGCGCCAGCAGCTTGAACGCTTACCAAGAGACCCAGTACTTC. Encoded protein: CASSLNAYQETQYF.

CDR3 nucleotides: TGTGCCAGCAGGGCTAGCGGCTCCTACGAGCAGTACTTC. This gives the protein CASRASGSYEQYF. The J gene is TRBJ2-7, the V gene TRBV28; 7 positions match TRBD2. J lost 0 bases, V lost 6 bases, and 2 bases had no gene match. Germline assignment: CDR1 MDHEN and CDR2 SYDVKM. The CDR3 is 13 amino acids.

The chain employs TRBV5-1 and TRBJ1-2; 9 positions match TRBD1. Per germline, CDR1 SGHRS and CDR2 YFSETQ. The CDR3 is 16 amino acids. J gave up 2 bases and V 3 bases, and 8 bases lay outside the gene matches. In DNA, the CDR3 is TGCGCCAGCAGCTCCCAGGGACAGGGAACGAACTATGGCTACACCTTC. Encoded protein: CASSSQGQGTNYGYTF.

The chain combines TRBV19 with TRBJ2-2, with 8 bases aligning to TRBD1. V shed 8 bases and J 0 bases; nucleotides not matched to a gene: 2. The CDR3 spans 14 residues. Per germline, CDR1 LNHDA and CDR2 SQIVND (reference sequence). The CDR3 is CASHRGTNTGELFF. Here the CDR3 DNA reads TGTGCCAGTCACAGGGGGACGAACACCGGGGAGCTGTTTTTT.

This CDR3 reads CASSLTGGSDGYTF. The DNA of the CDR3 is TGTGCCAGCAGCTTGACAGGGGGCAGTGATGGCTACACCTTC. The chain uses TRBV11-3 and TRBJ1-2; TRBD1 aligns across 10 bases. V shed 3 bases and J 6 bases; nucleotides not matched to a gene: 4. Germline V gene data show CDR1 as SGHNT and CDR2 as YENEEA. This CDR3 region has 14 residues.

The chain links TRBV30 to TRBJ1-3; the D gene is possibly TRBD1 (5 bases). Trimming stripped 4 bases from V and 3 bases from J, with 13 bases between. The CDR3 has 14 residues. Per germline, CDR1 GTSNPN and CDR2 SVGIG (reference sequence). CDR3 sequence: CAWTLGAGGNTIYF. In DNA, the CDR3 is TGTGCCTGGACCTTAGGGGCTGGTGGAAACACCATATATTTT.

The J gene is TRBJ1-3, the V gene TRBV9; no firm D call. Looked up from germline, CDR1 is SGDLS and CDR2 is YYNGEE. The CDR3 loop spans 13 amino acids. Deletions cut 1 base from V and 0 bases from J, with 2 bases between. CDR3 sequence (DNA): TGTGCCAGCAGCGTAAGCTCTGGAAACACCATATATTTT. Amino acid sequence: CASSVSSGNTIYF.

DNA of the CDR3: TGTGCCAGCAGCGGACTAGCCAGGGAGACCCAGTACTTC. Amino acids: CASSGLARETQYF. This chain uses TRBV2 with TRBJ2-5; TRBD2 matches 8 bases. The CDR3 runs 13 residues. Germline V gene lookup returns CDR1 SNHLY and CDR2 FYNNEI. Trimming took 6 bases from V and 5 from J; bases not matched to a gene: 5.